These 21 T cell receptor beta chains were sequenced from one sample in a study of cytomegalovirus exposure and HLA in healthy donors. PCR amplification relied on 60 Vbeta primers (plus 13 Jbeta primers). Assay used: immunoSEQ multiplex PCR; TCRdb lists only in-frame clones, some missing. The sample carries 150,000 to 200,000 clones, around 81% recorded once. Sequencing was done on a sample of PBMCs. Receptor source: a young woman in good health and CMV-seropositive.

The V and J genes are TRBV27 and TRBJ2-5; no definite D call. V lost 5 bases to trimming and J lost 5 bases, with 15 bases between them. This CDR3 contains 14 residues. The germline V gene encodes CDR1 MNHEY and CDR2 SMNVEV (reference sequence). CDR3 region: CASSSLRSTETQYF. The CDR3 DNA is TGTGCCAGCAGTAGCCTCCGATCTACCGAGACCCAGTACTTC.

This clone was seen more than once but under ten times. The rearrangement joins TRBV10-2 to TRBJ2-5; 13 nucleotides agree with TRBD2. The length of the CDR3 is 16 residues. Germline V gives CDR1 WSHSY, CDR2 SAAADI. V trimming: 3 bases; J trimming: 2 bases; junction bases outside the gene matches: 3. CDR3 sequence: CASSETGLAGQETQYF. CDR3 DNA sequence: TGCGCCAGCAGTGAAACGGGACTAGCGGGGCAAGAGACCCAGTACTTC.

V gene TRBV7-3 combines with J gene TRBJ2-1; 8 nucleotides match TRBD1. After removal of 6 bases from V and 2 bases from J, the junction contained 6 bases not matched to a gene. Germline V lookup: CDR1 SGHTA, CDR2 FQGTGA. CDR3 length: 15 residues. CDR3 sequence: CASSPGTGPYNEQFF. The DNA for the CDR3 is TGTGCCAGCAGTCCCGGGACAGGCCCCTACAATGAGCAGTTCTTC.

The genes are TRBV7-6 and TRBJ1-6; possibly TRBD1 for D (6 bases). V gave up 0 bases and J gave up 6 bases, with 9 bases separating them. The germline gives CDR1 SGHVS, CDR2 FNYEAQ. There are 15 residues in the CDR3. The CDR3 sequence is CASSLAAGVNSPLHF. The CDR3 DNA follows: TGTGCCAGCAGCTTAGCGGCAGGGGTTAATTCACCCCTCCACTTT.

The chain carries TRBV6-1 and TRBJ1-6; 7 bases match TRBD1. This CDR3 has 14 residues. With 6 bases clipped from V and 8 bases from J, the junction kept 7 bases outside the gene matches. CDR1 and CDR2 from the germline V gene are MNHNS and SASEGT. The CDR3 region is CASSLTGADSPLHF. The CDR3 nucleotides read TGTGCCAGCAGCTTAACAGGGGCGGATTCACCCCTCCACTTT.

The chain couples TRBV2 to TRBJ2-7; 14 positions agree with TRBD2. The J segment lost 7 bases and the V segment lost 8 bases, leaving 4 bases of the junction unmatched. The germline V gene has CDR1 SNHLY and CDR2 FYNNEI. There are 13 residues in the CDR3. The CDR3 region has the DNA TGTGCCAGCCCGGGACTAGCGGGGGAGGAGCAGTACTTC. Residues: CASPGLAGEEQYF.

The chain joins TRBV7-6 to TRBJ2-7; the match to TRBD1 covers 9 bases. Germline trimming cut 5 bases from V and 3 bases from J; bases unmatched to any gene: 8. The germline V gene has CDR1 SGHVS and CDR2 FNYEAQ. The CDR3 has 15 amino acids. The CDR3 region is CASSAGTGNGYEQYF. In DNA, the CDR3 is TGTGCCAGCAGCGCTGGGACAGGGAATGGCTACGAGCAGTACTTC.

The V call is TRBV7-9, the J call TRBJ2-2; D may be TRBD1 (6 bases). Between the trimmed V and J ends, which lost 2 bases and 5 bases, there was a span of 12 bases. Germline CDR1 and CDR2: SEHNR and FQNEAQ (reference sequence). The CDR3 totals 15 residues. CDR3 amino acids: CASSLHRAGTGELFF. The DNA of the CDR3 is TGTGCCAGCAGCTTACACAGGGCGGGTACCGGGGAGCTGTTTTTT.

The gene calls are TRBV6-5 and TRBJ2-1; TRBD2 matches 8 bases. The length of the CDR3 is 16 residues. V gave up 0 bases and J gave up 1 base; unmatched junction bases: 2. Germline V CDR1 and CDR2: MNHEY, SVGAGI. In nucleotides, the CDR3 is TGTGCCAGCAGTTACTCGGGCGGGGGGTCCTACAATGAGCAGTTCTTC. Its translation is CASSYSGGGSYNEQFF.

This clone was seen just once. This chain connects TRBV9 to TRBJ1-2, with TRBD1 as a possible D gene (5 bases). Germline CDR1 is SGDLS and CDR2 is YYNGEE. CDR3 size: 14 residues. With 5 bases removed from V and 0 bases from J, the gap between germline ends came to 11 bases. CDR3 region: CASRGTGANYGYTF. The CDR3 region has the DNA TGTGCCAGCAGAGGAACAGGAGCTAACTATGGCTACACCTTC.

This clone was found a few times. The chain joins TRBV11-3 to TRBJ2-3; 8 nucleotides agree with TRBD1. The CDR3 is made up of 14 amino acids. Germline CDR1 is SGHNT and CDR2 is YENEEA. V shed 5 bases and J 2 bases; nucleotides not matched to a gene: 3. The CDR3 DNA reads TGTGCCAGCAGCCAGGGGGCCACCACAGATACGCAGTATTTT. This sequence encodes CASSQGATTDTQYF.

This sequence joins TRBV6-1 and TRBJ2-3; 9 positions match TRBD2. Germline CDR1 MNHNS, CDR2 SASEGT. This CDR3 region has 15 residues. V dropped 4 bases and J dropped 2; count of bases not matched to a gene: 4. The DNA of the CDR3 is TGTGCCAGCAGTGTCCTAGCGGGGACCACAGATACGCAGTATTTT. It yields the protein CASSVLAGTTDTQYF.

This chain links TRBV11-1 with TRBJ2-3; possible D gene TRBD2, 7 bases. V was pared by 2 bases and J by 2 bases, with 11 bases between. Germline CDR1 reads SGHAT; CDR2 reads FQDESV (reference sequence). This CDR3 contains 15 residues. The CDR3 is CASSLRGGNTDTQYF. CDR3 sequence (DNA): TGTGCCAGCAGCTTAAGGGGGGGCAACACAGATACGCAGTATTTT.

CDR3 sequence (DNA): TGCGCCAGCCGCTACCAACCGAACACCGGGGAGCTGTTTTTT. Translated: CASRYQPNTGELFF. The chain has TRBV10-1 and TRBJ2-2; D unresolved. This CDR3 has 14 amino acids. The germline gives CDR1 WNHNN, CDR2 SYGVQD (reference sequence). Trimming stripped 8 bases from V and 0 bases from J, with 10 bases between.

The chain carries TRBV2 and TRBJ1-1; 7 nucleotides match TRBD1. This CDR3 spans 14 amino acids. Germline trimming cut 6 bases from V and 5 bases from J; bases unmatched to any gene: 9. CDR1 and CDR2 (germline): SNHLY, FYNNEI. The CDR3 DNA follows: TGTGCCAGCAGCCCCCGGACAGGCCGAACTGAAGCTTTCTTT. This encodes CASSPRTGRTEAFF. The full variable domain, with the rest looked up from reference TRBV2 and TRBJ1-1, is EPEVTQTPSHQVTQMGQEVILRCVPISNHLYFYWYRQILGQKVEFLVSFYNNEISEKSEIFDDQFSVERPDGSNFTLKIRSTKLEDSAMYFCASSPRTGRTEAFFGQGTRLTVV.

The gene calls are TRBV28 and TRBJ1-5; the D gene is possibly TRBD1 (6 bases). The CDR3 is 16 amino acids. V was cut by 5 bases and J by 3 bases, with 17 bases left in between. Per the germline V gene, CDR1 is MDHEN and CDR2 is SYDVKM. The CDR3 DNA reads as TGTGCCAGCAGTGAACAGGGAAAAGGGGTCAATCAGCCCCAGCATTTT. Its protein product is CASSEQGKGVNQPQHF.

The chain combines TRBV19 with TRBJ2-1, with 7 bases lining up with TRBD2. Trimming at V came to 10 bases and at J to 7 bases, leaving 7 bases not matched to a gene. The CDR3 extends over 12 amino acids. The germline V gene encodes CDR1 LNHDA and CDR2 SQIVND (reference sequence). CDR3 bases: TGTGCCACCCGGGACTACGGTAATGAGCAGTTCTTC. This encodes CATRDYGNEQFF.

V is TRBV18 and J is TRBJ2-2; maybe TRBD1 (5 bases). The CDR3 has 14 residues. Trimming removed 2 bases from V and 2 bases from J, with 6 bases in between. Per the germline V gene, CDR1 is KGHSH and CDR2 is LQKENI. The CDR3 here is CASSPGANTGELFF. In DNA form, the CDR3 reads TGTGCCAGCTCACCAGGGGCTAACACCGGGGAGCTGTTTTTT. Drawing the rest from reference TRBV18 and TRBJ2-2, the complete variable domain is NAGVMQNPRHLVRRRGQEARLRCSPMKGHSHVYWYRQLPEEGLKFMVYLQKENIIDESGMPKERFSAEFPKEGPSILRIQQVVRGDSAAYFCASSPGANTGELFFGEGSRLTVL.

This sequence joins TRBV5-1 and TRBJ1-2; TRBD1 might be the D (6 bases). The germline gives CDR1 SGHRS, CDR2 YFSETQ. The CDR3 has 17 amino acids. Deletions cut 4 bases from V and 1 base from J, with 20 bases between. In DNA, the CDR3 is TGCGCCAGCAGCCCCACTCTTCCAGGGACATTTAACTATGGCTACACCTTC. Its protein product is CASSPTLPGTFNYGYTF.

This chain links TRBV2 with TRBJ1-5, with D maybe TRBD1 (6 bases). The length of the CDR3 is 14 residues. Trimming cost V 2 bases and J 6 bases, with 11 bases left between them. Per germline, CDR1 SNHLY and CDR2 FYNNEI. CDR3 loop: CASSESRGIQPQHF. The CDR3 coding sequence is TGTGCCAGCAGTGAATCCAGGGGAATTCAGCCCCAGCATTTT. Complete variable domain (other parts from reference TRBV2 and TRBJ1-5): EPEVTQTPSHQVTQMGQEVILRCVPISNHLYFYWYRQILGQKVEFLVSFYNNEISEKSEIFDDQFSVERPDGSNFTLKIRSTKLEDSAMYFCASSESRGIQPQHFGDGTRLSIL.

CDR3 sequence reads: CASSQPGQPNEKLFF. The CDR3 DNA reads TGCGCCAGCAGCCAACCGGGACAACCTAATGAAAAACTGTTTTTT. The chain employs TRBV4-1 and TRBJ1-4; D is possibly TRBD1 (6 bases). The length of the CDR3 is 15 residues. V was trimmed by 2 bases and J by 3 bases, leaving 10 bases between them. Germline V lookup: CDR1 MGHRA, CDR2 YSYEKL.